Presented here are 5 T cell receptor beta chains from one specimen sequenced in a study of T cell responses to AZD1222 COVID-19 vaccine. Produced via immunoSEQ multiplex PCR; TCRdb's table is partial and in-frame only. This sample has some 110,000 clones, with roughly 80% found just once. Sequencing was performed on peripheral blood, taken on day 0 of AZD1222 vaccination. The receptors were gathered from an adult in good health.

This chain connects TRBV6-5 to TRBJ2-3, with TRBD1 matching over 9 bases. The germline V gene encodes CDR1 MNHEY and CDR2 SVGAGI. CDR3 length: 14 residues. J was trimmed by 11 bases and V by 1 base; bases with no gene match: 7. CDR3 sequence (DNA): TGTGCCAGCAGTTACTTGGGACAGGGCTATCAGCAGTATTTT. Translating it yields CASSYLGQGYQQYF.

A few counts support this clone. The chain carries TRBV19 and TRBJ2-5; TRBD2 matches at 10 bases. Germline CDR1 reads LNHDA; CDR2 reads SQIVND (reference sequence). The J segment lost 5 bases and the V segment lost 5 bases, leaving 8 bases of the junction unmatched. This CDR3 is built from 15 residues. CDR3 loop: CASSQREGLVETQYF. The CDR3 nucleotides are TGTGCCAGTAGTCAGCGGGAGGGCCTGGTGGAGACCCAGTACTTC.

The gene calls are TRBV24-1 and TRBJ2-1; a possible D gene is TRBD1 (6 bases). CDR3 length equals 16 residues. Trimming shortened V by 4 bases and J by 8 bases, and 20 bases separated the two germline ends. Germline V CDR1 and CDR2: KGHDR, SFDVKD. CDR3 sequence: CATSDRGFGPWYEQFF. In DNA form, the CDR3 reads TGTGCCACCAGTGACAGGGGTTTTGGTCCATGGTATGAGCAGTTCTTC.

This chain links TRBV7-2 with TRBJ1-2, with D unclear. CDR1 and CDR2 (germline): SGHTA, FQGNSA. V lost 4 bases and J 8 bases, leaving 17 bases between the germline ends. The CDR3 sequence is 14 residues long. The CDR3 is CASSYPEKPGGYTF. CDR3 in DNA: TGTGCCAGCAGCTATCCGGAGAAGCCGGGCGGCTACACCTTC.

V is TRBV14 and J is TRBJ2-1; no firm D call. The ends were cut back, 1 base at V and 6 bases at J, with 13 bases in the middle. Germline V gene data show CDR1 as SGHDN and CDR2 as FVKESK. CDR3 length: 15 amino acids. CDR3 loop: CASSQVLGEGNEQFF. For the CDR3, the DNA is TGTGCCAGCAGCCAAGTTCTGGGCGAAGGCAATGAGCAGTTCTTC.